This is a list of T cell receptor beta chains from one sample in a study of blood T cell repertoires in COVID-19. Sequenced by immunoSEQ multiplex PCR; TCRdb stores in-frame clones only, minus some. The sample has tens of thousands of clones; approximately 86% are singletons. The sample comprised peripheral blood. The origin of the receptors is a human donor with active COVID-19. The donor label of this sample is uncertain. The conserved cysteine and the conserved F or W are not part of the CDR3 here. Fields, in order: V gene, clone size, D gene, CDR3 protein. The D gene is left open where the match is weak. Not every row has a clone size; where given, it reads once, few, many or a size class.

V gene: TRBV6-6; clone size: -; D gene: -; CDR3 protein: ASSRRVETQY
V gene: TRBV11-3; clone size: -; D gene: TRBD1; CDR3 protein: ASSPSGTGEGRAAYEQY
V gene: TRBV29-1; clone size: -; D gene: -; CDR3 protein: SVDLGDEQY
V gene: TRBV30; clone size: -; D gene: -; CDR3 protein: AWSVLGGVAEAF
V gene: TRBV5-4; clone size: -; D gene: -; CDR3 protein: ASSLPGVYNSPLH
V gene: TRBV11-1; clone size: -; D gene: TRBD1; CDR3 protein: ASSPGQLYEQY
V gene: TRBV30; clone size: once; D gene: TRBD2; CDR3 protein: AWSSGGGWDEQF
V gene: TRBV5-5; clone size: -; D gene: -; CDR3 protein: ASSLNRVSSSGANVLT
V gene: TRBV4-3; clone size: -; D gene: TRBD1; CDR3 protein: ASSHDRGGQPQH
V gene: TRBV4-1; clone size: few; D gene: TRBD1; CDR3 protein: ASSQLWNRGNEQY
V gene: TRBV11-3; clone size: -; D gene: -; CDR3 protein: ASSLPPGSVSSYNEQF
V gene: TRBV6-5; clone size: -; D gene: TRBD1; CDR3 protein: ASTRGHNYGYT
V gene: TRBV4-2; clone size: -; D gene: TRBD2; CDR3 protein: ASKVQSGEDYEQY
V gene: TRBV6-6; clone size: -; D gene: TRBD1; CDR3 protein: ASSYRDRGLEQY
V gene: TRBV6-5; clone size: few; D gene: TRBD2; CDR3 protein: ASSYLSGSYEQY
V gene: TRBV20-1; clone size: -; D gene: -; CDR3 protein: SSRRNTEAF
V gene: TRBV5-6; clone size: -; D gene: TRBD1; CDR3 protein: ASSLATGAGNTIY
V gene: TRBV13; clone size: once; D gene: TRBD2; CDR3 protein: ATTAGGETQY
V gene: TRBV11-3; clone size: -; D gene: -; CDR3 protein: ASSLSPNTEAF
V gene: TRBV12-3/TRBV12-4; clone size: -; D gene: -; CDR3 protein: ASVSQNTEAF
V gene: TRBV9; clone size: -; D gene: TRBD1; CDR3 protein: ASSAQDRGEQY
V gene: TRBV6-5; clone size: -; D gene: -; CDR3 protein: ASRGTQGQTQY
V gene: TRBV6-6; clone size: -; D gene: TRBD2; CDR3 protein: ASRGLAGNYNEQF
V gene: TRBV2; clone size: -; D gene: TRBD2; CDR3 protein: ASSRLAGIEQF
V gene: TRBV7-3; clone size: -; D gene: TRBD1; CDR3 protein: ASSLTGQGEGGGYT
V gene: TRBV27; clone size: -; D gene: TRBD1; CDR3 protein: ASSFRKGADTGELF
V gene: TRBV11-3; clone size: -; D gene: -; CDR3 protein: ASSLVGGIGLDEQF
V gene: TRBV5-1; clone size: -; D gene: TRBD1; CDR3 protein: ASSWGTDSYEQY
V gene: TRBV5-4; clone size: -; D gene: -; CDR3 protein: ASSPDSKGETQY
V gene: TRBV2; clone size: -; D gene: -; CDR3 protein: ASRGDSRSTDTQY
V gene: TRBV7-9; clone size: -; D gene: TRBD1; CDR3 protein: ASSLTSGQYYEQY
V gene: TRBV27; clone size: -; D gene: TRBD1; CDR3 protein: ASSSSGTANSPLH
V gene: TRBV6-1; clone size: -; D gene: -; CDR3 protein: ASSERSRRNTIY
V gene: TRBV11-3; clone size: -; D gene: TRBD2; CDR3 protein: ASSESSGLSTDTQY